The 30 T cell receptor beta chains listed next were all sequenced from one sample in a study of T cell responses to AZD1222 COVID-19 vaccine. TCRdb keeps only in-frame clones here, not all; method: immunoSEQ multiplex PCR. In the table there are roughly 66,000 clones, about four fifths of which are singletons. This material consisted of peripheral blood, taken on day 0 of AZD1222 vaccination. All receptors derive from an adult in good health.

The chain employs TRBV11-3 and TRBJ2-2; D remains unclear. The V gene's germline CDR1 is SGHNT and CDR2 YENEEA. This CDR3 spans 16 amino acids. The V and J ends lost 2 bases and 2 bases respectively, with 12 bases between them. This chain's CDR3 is CASSLSGQVNTGELFF. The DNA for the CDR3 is TGTGCCAGCAGCTTATCCGGTCAGGTTAACACCGGGGAGCTGTTTTTT.

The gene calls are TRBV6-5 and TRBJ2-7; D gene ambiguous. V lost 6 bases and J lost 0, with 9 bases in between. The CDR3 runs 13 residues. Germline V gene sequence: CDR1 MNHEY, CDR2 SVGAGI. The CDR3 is CASSRDHSYEQYF. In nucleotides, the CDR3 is TGTGCCAGCAGCCGAGACCACTCCTACGAGCAGTACTTC.

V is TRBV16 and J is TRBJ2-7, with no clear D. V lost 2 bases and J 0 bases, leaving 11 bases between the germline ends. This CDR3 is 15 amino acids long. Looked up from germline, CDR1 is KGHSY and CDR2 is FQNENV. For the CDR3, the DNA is TGTGCCAGCAGCCAAGTAATTGCCAACTCCTACGAGCAGTACTTC. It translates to CASSQVIANSYEQYF.

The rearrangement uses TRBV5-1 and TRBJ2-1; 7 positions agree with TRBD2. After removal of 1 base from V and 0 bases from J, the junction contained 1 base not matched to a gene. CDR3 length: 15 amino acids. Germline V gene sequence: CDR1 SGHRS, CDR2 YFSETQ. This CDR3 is CASSLSSGSYNEQFF. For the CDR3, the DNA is TGCGCCAGCAGCTTGTCTAGCGGCTCCTACAATGAGCAGTTCTTC.

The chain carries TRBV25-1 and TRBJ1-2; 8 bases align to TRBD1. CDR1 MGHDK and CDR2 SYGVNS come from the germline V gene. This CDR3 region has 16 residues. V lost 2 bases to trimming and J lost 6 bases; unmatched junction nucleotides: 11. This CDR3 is CASSERGAGGLDGYTF. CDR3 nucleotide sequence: TGTGCCAGCAGTGAACGGGGAGCAGGGGGCTTGGATGGCTACACCTTC.

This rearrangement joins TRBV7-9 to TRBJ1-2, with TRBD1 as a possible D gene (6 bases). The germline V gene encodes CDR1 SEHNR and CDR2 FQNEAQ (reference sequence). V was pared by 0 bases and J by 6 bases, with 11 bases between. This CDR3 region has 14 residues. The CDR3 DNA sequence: TGTGCCAGCAGCTTAGCGCGGCAGGGGCATGGCTACACCTTC. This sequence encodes CASSLARQGHGYTF.

This CDR3 reads CASSKQQGNTEAFF. The CDR3 DNA is TGTGCCAGCAGTAAGCAACAGGGAAACACTGAAGCTTTCTTT. The chain links TRBV6-5 to TRBJ1-1; D may be TRBD1 (6 bases). V was trimmed by 5 bases and J by 2 bases, leaving 12 bases between them. Per germline, CDR1 MNHEY and CDR2 SVGAGI. The length of the CDR3 is 14 residues.

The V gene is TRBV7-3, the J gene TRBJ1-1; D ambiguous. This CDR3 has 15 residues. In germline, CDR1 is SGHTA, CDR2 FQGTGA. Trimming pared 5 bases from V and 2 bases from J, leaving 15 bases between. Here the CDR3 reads CASSPSRVGNTEAFF. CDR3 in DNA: TGTGCCAGCAGCCCAAGTCGGGTAGGAAACACTGAAGCTTTCTTT.

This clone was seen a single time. The CDR3 DNA sequence: TGTGCCAGCAGCTTTGGTGGGGGGCCAGTCGCCGGGGAGCTGTTTTTT. Its translation: CASSFGGGPVAGELFF. The J gene is TRBJ2-2, the V gene TRBV7-3; D possibly matches TRBD1 or TRBD2 (6 bases each). The germline V gene encodes CDR1 SGHTA and CDR2 FQGTGA. The V end lost 3 bases, the J end lost 6 bases, and 17 bases lay between the germline ends. The CDR3 is 16 amino acids.

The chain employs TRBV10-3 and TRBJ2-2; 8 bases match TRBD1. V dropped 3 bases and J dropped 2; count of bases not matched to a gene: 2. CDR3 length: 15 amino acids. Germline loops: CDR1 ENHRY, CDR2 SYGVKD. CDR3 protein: CAISDRGRNTGELFF. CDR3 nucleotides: TGTGCCATCAGTGACAGGGGGCGCAACACCGGGGAGCTGTTTTTT.

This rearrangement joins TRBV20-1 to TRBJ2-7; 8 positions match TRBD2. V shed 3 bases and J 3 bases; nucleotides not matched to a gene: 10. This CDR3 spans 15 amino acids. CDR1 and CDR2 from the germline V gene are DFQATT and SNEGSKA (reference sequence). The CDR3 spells CSASPRGGSGYEQYF. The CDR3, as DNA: TGCAGTGCTAGTCCCCGGGGGGGATCGGGCTACGAGCAGTACTTC.

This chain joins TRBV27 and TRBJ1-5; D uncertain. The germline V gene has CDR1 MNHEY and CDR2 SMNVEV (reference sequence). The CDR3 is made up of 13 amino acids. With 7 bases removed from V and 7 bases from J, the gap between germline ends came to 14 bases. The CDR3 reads CASMRTRGQPQHF. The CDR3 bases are TGTGCCAGCATGAGGACCCGGGGACAGCCCCAGCATTTT.

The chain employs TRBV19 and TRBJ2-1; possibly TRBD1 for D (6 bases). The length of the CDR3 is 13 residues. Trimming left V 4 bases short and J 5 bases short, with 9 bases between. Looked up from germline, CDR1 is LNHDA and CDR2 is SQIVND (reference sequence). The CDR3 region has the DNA TGTGCCAGTAGTAGTGACAGGAACAATGAGCAGTTCTTC. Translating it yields CASSSDRNNEQFF.

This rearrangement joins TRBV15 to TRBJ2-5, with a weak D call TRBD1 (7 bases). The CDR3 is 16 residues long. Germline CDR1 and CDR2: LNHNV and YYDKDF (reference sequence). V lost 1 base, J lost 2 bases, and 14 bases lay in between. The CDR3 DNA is TGTGCCACCAGCAGAGGGTTGACAGGGAGGCAAGAGACCCAGTACTTC. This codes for CATSRGLTGRQETQYF.

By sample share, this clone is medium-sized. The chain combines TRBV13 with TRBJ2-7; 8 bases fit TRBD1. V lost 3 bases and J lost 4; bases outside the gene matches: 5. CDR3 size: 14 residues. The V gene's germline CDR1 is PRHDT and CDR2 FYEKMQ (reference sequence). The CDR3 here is CASSFRQGAYEQYF. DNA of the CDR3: TGTGCCAGCAGCTTCCGGCAGGGGGCTTACGAGCAGTACTTC.

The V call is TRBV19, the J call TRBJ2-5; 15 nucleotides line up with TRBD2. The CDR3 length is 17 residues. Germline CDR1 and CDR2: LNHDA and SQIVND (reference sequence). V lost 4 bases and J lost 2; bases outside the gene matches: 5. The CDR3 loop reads CASSKSGLAGGQETQYF. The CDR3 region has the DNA TGTGCCAGTAGTAAGTCCGGACTAGCGGGGGGGCAAGAGACCCAGTACTTC.

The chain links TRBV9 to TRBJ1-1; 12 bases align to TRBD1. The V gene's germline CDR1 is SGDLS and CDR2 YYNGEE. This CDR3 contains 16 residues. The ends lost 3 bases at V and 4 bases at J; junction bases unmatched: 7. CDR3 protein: CASSAGTGGSSTEAFF. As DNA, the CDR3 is TGTGCCAGCAGCGCGGGGACAGGGGGCTCGAGCACTGAAGCTTTCTTT.

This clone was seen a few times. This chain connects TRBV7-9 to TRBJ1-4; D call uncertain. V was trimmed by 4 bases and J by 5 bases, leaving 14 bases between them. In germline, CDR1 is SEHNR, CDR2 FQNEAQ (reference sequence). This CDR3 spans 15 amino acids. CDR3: CASSSGGMMNEKLFF. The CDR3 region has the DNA TGTGCCAGCAGCTCAGGCGGCATGATGAATGAAAAACTGTTTTTT.

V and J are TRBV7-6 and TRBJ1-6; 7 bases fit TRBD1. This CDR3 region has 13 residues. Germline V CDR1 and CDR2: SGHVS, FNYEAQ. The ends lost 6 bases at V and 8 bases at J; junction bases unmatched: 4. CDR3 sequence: CASSRGLYSPLHF. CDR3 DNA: TGTGCCAGCAGTAGGGGGCTTTATTCACCCCTCCACTTT. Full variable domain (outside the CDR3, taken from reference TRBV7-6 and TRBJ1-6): GAGVSQSPRYKVTKRGQDVALRCDPISGHVSLYWYRQALGQGPEFLTYFNYEAQQDKSGLPNDRFSAERPEGSISTLTIQRTEQRDSAMYRCASSRGLYSPLHFGNGTRLTVT.

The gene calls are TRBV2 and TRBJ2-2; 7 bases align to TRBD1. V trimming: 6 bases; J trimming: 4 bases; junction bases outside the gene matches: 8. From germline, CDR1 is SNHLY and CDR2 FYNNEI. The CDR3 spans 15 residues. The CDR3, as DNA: TGTGCCAGCAGCCCCGGGACAGTCGCCACCGGGGAGCTGTTTTTT. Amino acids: CASSPGTVATGELFF.

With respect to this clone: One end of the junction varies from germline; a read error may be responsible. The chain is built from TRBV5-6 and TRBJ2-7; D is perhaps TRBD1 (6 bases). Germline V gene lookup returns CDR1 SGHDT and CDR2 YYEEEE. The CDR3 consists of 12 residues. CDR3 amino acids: CASSFTRGSKDF. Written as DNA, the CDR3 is TGTGCCAGCAGCTTCACCAGGGGATCAAAGGACTTC. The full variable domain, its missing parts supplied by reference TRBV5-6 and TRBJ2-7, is DAGVTQSPTHLIKTRGQQVTLRCSPKSGHDTVSWYQQALGQGPQFIFQYYEEEERQRGNFPDRFSGHQFPNYSSELNVNALLLGDSALYLCASSFTRGSKDFGPGTRLTVT.

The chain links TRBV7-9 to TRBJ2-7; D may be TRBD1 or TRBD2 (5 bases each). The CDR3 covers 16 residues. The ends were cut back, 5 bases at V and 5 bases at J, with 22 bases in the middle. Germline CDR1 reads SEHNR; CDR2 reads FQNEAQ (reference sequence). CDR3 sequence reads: CASSPRGTRGANEQYF. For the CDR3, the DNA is TGTGCCAGCAGCCCCCGAGGTACTAGAGGGGCCAACGAGCAGTACTTC.

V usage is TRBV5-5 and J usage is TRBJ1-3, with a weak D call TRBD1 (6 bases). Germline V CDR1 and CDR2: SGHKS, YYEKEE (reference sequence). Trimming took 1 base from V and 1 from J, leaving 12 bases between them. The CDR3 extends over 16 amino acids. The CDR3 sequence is CASSLTGYESGNTIYF. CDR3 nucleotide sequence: TGTGCCAGCAGCTTGACAGGGTATGAGTCTGGAAACACCATATATTTT. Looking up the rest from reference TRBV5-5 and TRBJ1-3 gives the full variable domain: DAGVTQSPTHLIKTRGQQVTLRCSPISGHKSVSWYQQVLGQGPQFIFQYYEKEERGRGNFPDRFSARQFPNYSSELNVNALLLGDSALYLCASSLTGYESGNTIYFGEGSWLTVV.

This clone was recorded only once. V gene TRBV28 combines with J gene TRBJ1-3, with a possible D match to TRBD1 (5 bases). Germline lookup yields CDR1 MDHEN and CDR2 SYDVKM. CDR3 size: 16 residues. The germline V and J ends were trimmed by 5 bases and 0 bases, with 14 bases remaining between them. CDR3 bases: TGTGCCAGCAGTACAGGACTAACAAGCTCTGGAAACACCATATATTTT. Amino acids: CASSTGLTSSGNTIYF.

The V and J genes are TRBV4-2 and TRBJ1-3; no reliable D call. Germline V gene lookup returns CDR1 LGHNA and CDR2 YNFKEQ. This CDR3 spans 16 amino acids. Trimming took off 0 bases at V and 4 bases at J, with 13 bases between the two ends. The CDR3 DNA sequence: TGTGCCAGCAGCCAAGATCTGGGGTTTTTGGGAAACACCATATATTTT. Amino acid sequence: CASSQDLGFLGNTIYF.

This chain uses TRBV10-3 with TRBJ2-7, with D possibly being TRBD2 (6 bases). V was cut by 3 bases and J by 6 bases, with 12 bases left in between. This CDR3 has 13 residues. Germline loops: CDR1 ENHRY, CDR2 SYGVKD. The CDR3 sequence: CAISDPRTIEQYF. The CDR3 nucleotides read TGTGCCATCAGTGACCCGAGGACTATCGAGCAGTACTTC.

The CDR3 DNA follows: TGTGCCAGCAGTGAGGAAGCGGGGAGCGGTAGGACCCAGTACTTC. It is translated as CASSEEAGSGRTQYF. The chain combines TRBV2 with TRBJ2-5; 7 nucleotides match TRBD2. With 3 bases clipped from V and 7 bases from J, the junction kept 11 bases outside the gene matches. This CDR3 is built from 15 residues. Germline CDR1 is SNHLY and CDR2 is FYNNEI. The full variable domain, its missing parts supplied by reference TRBV2 and TRBJ2-5, is EPEVTQTPSHQVTQMGQEVILRCVPISNHLYFYWYRQILGQKVEFLVSFYNNEISEKSEIFDDQFSVERPDGSNFTLKIRSTKLEDSAMYFCASSEEAGSGRTQYFGPGTRLLVL.

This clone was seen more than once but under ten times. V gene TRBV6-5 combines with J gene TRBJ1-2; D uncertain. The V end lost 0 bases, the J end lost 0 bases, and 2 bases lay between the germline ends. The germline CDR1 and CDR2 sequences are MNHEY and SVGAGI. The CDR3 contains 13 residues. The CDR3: CASSYSANYGYTF. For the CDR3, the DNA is TGTGCCAGCAGTTACTCGGCTAACTATGGCTACACCTTC.

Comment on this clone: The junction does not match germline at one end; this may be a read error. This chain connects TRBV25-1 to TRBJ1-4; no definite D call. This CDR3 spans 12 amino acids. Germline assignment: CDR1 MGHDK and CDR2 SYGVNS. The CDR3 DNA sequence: TGTGCCAGCAGTGGCCCCCCCGAAAAGCTGTTTTTT. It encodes CASSGPPEKLFF.

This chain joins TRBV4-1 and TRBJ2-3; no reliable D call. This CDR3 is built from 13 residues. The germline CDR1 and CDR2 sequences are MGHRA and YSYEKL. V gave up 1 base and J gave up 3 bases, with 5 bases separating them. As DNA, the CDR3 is TGCGCCAGCAGCCAAGCCTTAACAGATACGCAGTATTTT. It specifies CASSQALTDTQYF.